A selection of T cell receptor beta chains follows, all from one sample in a study of T-cell memory formation after mild COVID-19. TCRdb itself ran the 5' RACE reads through MiXCR, one entry per CDR3 protein. In the table there are approximately 350,000 distinct CDR3 sequences, around an eighth of which are singletons. Sample: PBMCs or a T cell subset sorted from them (not recorded which). Source of these receptors: a man aged 18 to 29 who had mild COVID-19 (a few samples of this study predate the infection). Cell type and time point are not known. The CDR3 runs from the conserved cysteine through the conserved F or W. The D gene is left open where the match is weak. Rows may omit the clone size; those that give it use once, few, many or a size class.

V,size,J,D,CDR3,DNA
TRBV20-1,-,TRBJ2-1,-,CSARDRHEQFF,TGCAGTGCTAGAGATAGGCATGAGCAGTTCTTC
TRBV27,-,TRBJ1-5,TRBD1,CASRPETGAPNQPQHF,TGTGCCAGCAGGCCCGAGACAGGGGCCCCGAATCAGCCCCAGCATTTT
TRBV6-2/TRBV6-3,-,TRBJ1-3,-,CASTGSGNTIYF,TGTGCCAGCACCGGTTCTGGAAACACCATATATTTT
TRBV9,many,TRBJ2-6,TRBD2,CASSVVAGPSGANVLTF,TGTGCCAGCAGCGTAGTAGCGGGCCCCTCTGGGGCCAACGTCCTGACTTTC
TRBV4-3,few,TRBJ2-6,TRBD1,CASSQGIGTGAFSGANVLTF,TGCGCCAGCAGTCAAGGCATAGGGACAGGGGCCTTCTCCGGGGCCAACGTCCTGACTTTC
TRBV6-5,few,TRBJ2-1,-,CASSYSPGTYNEQFF,TGTGCCAGCAGTTACTCGCCAGGAACCTACAATGAGCAGTTCTTC
TRBV29-1,few,TRBJ2-3,TRBD2,CSVVDGGGTDTQYF,TGCAGCGTTGTAGACGGGGGGGGCACAGATACGCAGTATTTT
TRBV7-2,few,TRBJ2-5,TRBD1,CASSVDRVQETQYF,TGTGCCAGCAGCGTGGACAGGGTCCAAGAGACCCAGTACTTC
TRBV7-3,-,TRBJ2-1,-,CASSSYQGEQFF,TGTGCCAGCAGCTCATACCAGGGTGAGCAGTTCTTC
TRBV10-3,-,TRBJ1-1,TRBD1,CAISDPGTGQGFF,TGTGCCATCAGTGATCCCGGGACAGGGCAAGGCTTCTTT
TRBV9,few,TRBJ2-7,-,CASGGAEQYF,TGTGCCAGCGGTGGGGCCGAGCAGTACTTC
TRBV18,-,TRBJ2-1,-,CASSPQTSGEQFF,TGTGCCAGCTCGCCCCAGACTTCAGGTGAGCAGTTCTTC
TRBV11-1,-,TRBJ2-7,-,CASSLPGRNEQYF,TGTGCCAGCAGCTTGCCCGGGAGAAACGAGCAGTACTTC
TRBV11-2,-,TRBJ2-5,TRBD1,CASSLPGQGGETQYF,TGTGCCAGCAGCTTGCCGGGACAGGGGGGGGAGACCCAGTACTTC
TRBV5-1,many,TRBJ2-1,TRBD1,CASSQGALTYNEQFF,TGCGCCAGCAGTCAGGGGGCCCTAACCTACAATGAGCAGTTCTTC
TRBV7-2,many,TRBJ2-1,-,CASSSPGEQFF,TGTGCCAGCAGCTCACCTGGTGAGCAGTTCTTC
TRBV25-1,few,TRBJ1-2,-,CASSEPGPQGVYGYTF,TGTGCCAGCAGTGAACCAGGGCCTCAGGGCGTGTATGGCTACACCTTC
TRBV6-6,-,TRBJ2-1,TRBD2,CASRRGLGGEQFF,TGTGCCAGCAGACGGGGACTAGGCGGTGAGCAGTTCTTC
TRBV12-3/TRBV12-4,-,TRBJ2-1,-,CASSLGDPEQFF,TGTGCCAGCAGTTTGGGAGACCCGGAGCAGTTCTTC
TRBV2,-,TRBJ2-1,-,CASSESWGANNEQFF,TGTGCCAGCAGTGAGTCCTGGGGTGCTAACAATGAGCAGTTCTTC
TRBV2,-,TRBJ2-6,-,CASSELGAGANVLTF,TGTGCCAGCAGTGAATTGGGGGCTGGGGCCAACGTCCTGACTTTC
TRBV7-2,few,TRBJ2-3,TRBD1,CASSLGTGGTQYF,TGTGCCAGCAGCTTAGGGACAGGGGGGACGCAGTATTTT
TRBV29-1,-,TRBJ2-2,-,CSVDGPNTGELFF,TGCAGCGTTGATGGACCGAACACCGGGGAGCTGTTTTTT
TRBV5-1,-,TRBJ2-5,-,CASSLGFGKETQYF,TGCGCCAGCAGCTTGGGATTTGGGAAAGAGACCCAGTACTTC
TRBV6-4,-,TRBJ2-2,-,CASSEGPRTTGELFF,TGTGCCAGCAGTGAAGGACCACGAACCACCGGGGAGCTGTTTTTT
TRBV28,-,TRBJ1-4,-,CASSPRGRWGEKLFF,TGTGCCAGCAGTCCCCGGGGACGGTGGGGGGAAAAACTGTTTTTT
TRBV7-8,-,TRBJ2-2,TRBD2,CASSLLAGGQSGELFF,TGTGCCAGCAGCTTATTAGCGGGGGGACAGAGCGGGGAGCTGTTTTTT
TRBV20-1,-,TRBJ2-1,TRBD2,CSAERGAAGDEQFF,TGCAGTGCTGAGCGGGGGGCCGCTGGGGATGAGCAGTTCTTC
TRBV4-2,-,TRBJ1-3,-,CASSQERLATRTIYF,TGTGCCAGCAGCCAAGAGAGACTTGCCACCCGCACCATATATTTT